This T cell receptor (beta chain) was found in a study of type 1 and type 2 diabetes patients. Whole-study results and caveats: With limited T2D and control samples, some T1D-only expanded clones may not be T1D-specific.

Amplification started from genomic DNA. The TCR beta CDR3 region was amplified using 30 forward and 13 reverse primers. TCRdb re-called the multiplex PCR reads with MiXCR, one entry per CDR3 protein. The top ten hold around 15% of the sample, which has a few hundred thousand distinct CDR3 sequences, roughly 50% seen once. The CDR3 is 13 residues long. V lost 3 bases and J 4 bases, leaving 9 bases between the germline ends. As for this clonotype: Its cognate antigen is unknown.

The sequence was collected from a man aged 18 to 35 with type 2 diabetes. This sequence joins TRBV12-3 or TRBV12-4 and TRBJ1-2; D is unresolved. The sequenced material came from peripheral blood mononuclear cells (PBMCs). CDR3 bases: TGTGCCAGCAGTTTCGGTGAACTCTATGGCTACACCTTC. It codes for CASSFGELYGYTF.